A selection of T cell receptor beta chains follows, all from one sample in a study of control samples from healthy donors and cancer patients. Produced via immunoSEQ multiplex PCR; TCRdb's table is partial and in-frame only. The profile shows 150,000 to 200,000 clones, 80% to 95% of them singletons. The sequencing sample was made of blood. The receptors come from a woman between 25 and 40 years old in good health. Both conserved end residues are part of each CDR3. A D gene is named only where the DNA matches it firmly. A clone size is listed for some rows: how often the clone was seen (once, few, many), or a class if it is expanded.

.,TRBJ2-1,TRBV2,.,CASTSGGRSEQFF,TGTGCCAGCACTTCAGGAGGGAGGAGTGAGCAGTTCTTC
.,TRBJ2-2,TRBV6-2/TRBV6-3,TRBD2,CASSTGTSGFNTGELFF,TGTGCCAGCAGTACAGGGACTAGCGGGTTTAACACCGGGGAGCTGTTTTTT
.,TRBJ2-3,TRBV4-3,TRBD2,CASSQGGVAGGRADTQYF,TGCGCCAGCAGCCAAGGAGGGGTAGCGGGAGGTAGGGCAGATACGCAGTATTTT
.,TRBJ2-5,TRBV5-1,.,CASSFRETQYF,TGCGCCAGCAGCTTCAGGGAGACCCAGTACTTC
.,TRBJ1-3,TRBV7-9,.,CASSSRVPSGNTIYF,TGTGCCAGCAGCTCGCGGGTCCCCTCTGGAAACACCATATATTTT
.,TRBJ2-7,TRBV19,.,CASSISSSDEQYF,TGTGCCAGTAGTATATCCAGTAGTGACGAGCAGTACTTC
.,TRBJ2-7,TRBV30,.,CGSARERDYEQYF,TGTGGCTCTGCCCGGGAGAGGGACTACGAGCAGTACTTC
.,TRBJ1-2,TRBV12-3/TRBV12-4,.,CASSLGEFYGYTF,TGTGCCAGCAGTTTAGGGGAATTCTATGGCTACACCTTC
once,TRBJ2-7,TRBV5-1,.,CASSLTKGAHPEQYF,TGCGCCAGCAGCTTGACGAAAGGGGCCCATCCCGAGCAGTACTTC
.,TRBJ2-5,TRBV30,TRBD1,CAWRATGGAETQYF,TGTGCCTGGAGGGCGACAGGGGGCGCAGAGACCCAGTACTTC
.,TRBJ2-5,TRBV12-2,.,CASRSRVAGQATQETQYF,TGTGCAAGTCGCTCTCGGGTAGCGGGACAAGCCACCCAAGAGACCCAGTACTTC
.,TRBJ2-7,TRBV12-3/TRBV12-4,.,CASSSYEQYF,TGTGCCAGCAGTTCCTACGAGCAGTACTTC
.,TRBJ1-6,TRBV28,TRBD1,CASSFTGDNSPLHF,TGTGCCAGCAGTTTCACAGGGGATAATTCACCCCTCCACTTT
.,TRBJ1-1,TRBV9,TRBD1,CASGGGTGNIWTEAFF,TGTGCCAGCGGTGGAGGGACAGGGAATATTTGGACTGAAGCTTTCTTT
.,TRBJ1-5,TRBV28,.,CASSFYQINQPQHF,TGTGCCAGCAGTTTTTACCAGATCAATCAGCCCCAGCATTTT
.,TRBJ1-2,TRBV29-1,TRBD1,CSVERGQERTF,TGCAGCGTTGAACGAGGACAGGAGAGGACCTTC
.,TRBJ2-3,TRBV11-3,.,CASSNPTGSDTQYF,TGTGCCAGCAGCAATCCAACAGGGTCAGATACGCAGTATTTT
once,TRBJ1-2,TRBV3-1/TRBV3-2,.,CASSQLTGPTYGYTF,TGTGCCAGCAGCCAGTTGACAGGACCCACTTATGGCTACACCTTC
.,TRBJ1-2,TRBV6-5,TRBD1,CASSYSRQGASGYTF,TGTGCCAGCAGTTACTCCAGACAGGGGGCATCTGGCTACACATTC
.,TRBJ1-5,TRBV28,.,CASSLAGAQPQHF,TGTGCCAGCAGTTTGGCCGGGGCGCAGCCCCAGCATTTT
.,TRBJ2-1,TRBV3-1/TRBV3-2,TRBD2,CASSQEPSGSSYNEQFF,TGTGCCAGCAGCCAAGAGCCTAGCGGGAGCTCCTACAATGAGCAGTTCTTC
.,TRBJ2-7,TRBV6-6,TRBD2,CASSYATSGTYEQYF,TGTGCCAGCAGTTATGCGACTAGCGGGACCTACGAGCAGTACTTC
.,TRBJ2-2,TRBV28,TRBD2,CASSPPRGTSGRVNTGELFF,TGTGCCAGCAGTCCACCCCGGGGGACTAGCGGGAGGGTGAACACCGGGGAGCTGTTTTTT
.,TRBJ2-6,TRBV7-3,TRBD1,CASSQEPTGGMANVLTF,TGTGCCAGCAGCCAAGAACCTACAGGGGGCATGGCCAACGTCCTGACTTTC
.,TRBJ2-7,TRBV18,.,CASSPASYEQCF,TGTGCCAGCTCACCAGCCTCCTACGAGCAGTGCTTC
.,TRBJ2-2,TRBV5-3,.,CARSLEDWGQHTNTGELFF,TGTGCCAGAAGCTTGGAGGATTGGGGGCAGCACACGAACACCGGGGAGCTGTTTTTT
.,TRBJ2-7,TRBV7-2,TRBD2,CASSQRVSGIDYEQYF,TGTGCCAGCAGCCAGAGGGTTAGCGGGATCGATTACGAGCAGTACTTC
.,TRBJ1-5,TRBV21-1,.,CASSKARDRDWPQHF,TGTGCCAGCAGCAAGGCCCGGGACAGGGATTGGCCCCAGCATTTT
.,TRBJ2-1,TRBV4-2,.,CASSQEALKRDLYEQFF,TGTGCCAGCAGCCAAGAAGCCTTGAAGAGAGACCTGTATGAGCAGTTCTTC
few,TRBJ2-7,TRBV28,.,CASSPLVDEQYF,TGTGCCAGCAGTCCTCTGGTCGACGAGCAGTACTTC
once,TRBJ2-7,TRBV12-3/TRBV12-4,.,CASSPGNEQYF,TGTGCCAGCAGTCCGGGTAACGAGCAGTACTTC
.,TRBJ2-1,TRBV28,.,CASSPLRVIAASSYNEQFF,TGTGCCAGCAGTCCCCTCAGGGTGATAGCAGCTAGCTCCTACAATGAGCAGTTCTTC
.,TRBJ2-7,TRBV27,.,CASKVTGSPYEQYF,TGTGCCAGCAAGGTCACGGGCAGTCCCTACGAGCAGTACTTC
.,TRBJ1-1,TRBV28,TRBD1,CASSYRGNTEAFF,TGTGCCAGCAGTTACAGGGGGAACACTGAAGCTTTCTTT
once,TRBJ2-3,TRBV2,TRBD2,CASRVSIAGGPQDTQYF,TGTGCCAGCAGAGTTTCTATAGCGGGAGGGCCGCAAGATACGCAGTATTTT
.,TRBJ2-3,TRBV5-6,TRBD2,CASSFRGSADTQYF,TGTGCCAGCAGCTTTCGCGGGAGCGCAGATACGCAGTATTTT
.,TRBJ1-1,TRBV6-2/TRBV6-3,.,CASSLRTPRGAFF,TGTGCCAGCAGCCTTAGGACCCCTCGAGGAGCTTTCTTT
.,TRBJ2-3,TRBV12-3/TRBV12-4,.,CASSLGLDDTQYF,TGTGCCAGCAGTTTGGGTTTAGACGATACGCAGTATTTT
.,TRBJ2-7,TRBV19,TRBD1,CASSMDRGPYEQYF,TGTGCCAGTAGTATGGACAGGGGGCCGTACGAGCAGTACTTC
.,TRBJ2-7,TRBV2,.,CASQIDQGGEQYF,TGTGCCAGCCAGATCGATCAGGGAGGCGAGCAGTACTTC
.,TRBJ2-3,TRBV5-1,TRBD1,CASCRDRVSVDTQYF,TGCGCCAGTTGCCGGGACAGGGTGTCAGTAGATACGCAGTATTTT
.,TRBJ1-5,TRBV18,TRBD1,CASSYDRDSNQPQHF,TGTGCCAGCTCATATGACAGGGATAGCAATCAGCCCCAGCATTTT
.,TRBJ2-7,TRBV4-1,TRBD2,CASSQGVTSGSSYEQYF,TGCGCCAGCAGCCAAGGGGTGACTAGCGGGAGCTCGTACGAGCAGTACTTC
.,TRBJ2-7,TRBV29-1,TRBD1,CSVEGVPGQSTSYEQYF,TGCAGCGTTGAAGGGGTTCCGGGACAGTCGACGTCCTACGAGCAGTACTTC
.,TRBJ2-1,TRBV29-1,TRBD2,CSVQNVAGAYNEQFF,TGCAGCGTCCAAAACGTAGCGGGAGCTTACAATGAGCAGTTCTTC
once,TRBJ2-3,TRBV24-1,.,CATSEFPGQTTDTQYF,TGTGCCACCAGTGAATTCCCCGGACAGACCACAGATACGCAGTATTTT